What follows are 14 T cell receptor beta chains derived from one specimen sequenced in a study of cytomegalovirus exposure and HLA in healthy donors (TCRdb year 2017). Library prep was done by the immunoSEQ multiplex PCR assay. TCRdb carries this immuneACCESS record with in-frame sequences only. Its versions omit some clonotypes, under half of them owing to an unresolved V gene in the studies checked, with the rest unexplained. For this sample the table gives about 130,000 clones, of which about 87% were detected only once. The ten most abundant clones make up about 6.4% of the sample. Sequencing was carried out using PBMCs. These receptors came from a woman under 40 in good health and CMV-seropositive.

The chain employs TRBV28 and TRBJ2-7; 13 bases fit TRBD2. The CDR3 length is 15 residues. Germline V lookup: CDR1 MDHEN, CDR2 SYDVKM. J gave up 4 bases and V 6 bases, and 6 bases lay outside the gene matches. CDR3 amino acids: CASSPAGLAGYEQYF. The CDR3 bases are TGTGCCAGCAGCCCTGCGGGACTAGCGGGATACGAGCAGTACTTC.

The V and J genes are TRBV19 and TRBJ1-1; TRBD1 matches 8 bases. V lost 5 bases and J lost 0; bases outside the gene matches: 11. The CDR3 consists of 17 residues. Looked up from germline, CDR1 is LNHDA and CDR2 is SQIVND (reference sequence). The CDR3 here is CASSPWGRDRLNTEAFF. As DNA, the CDR3 is TGTGCCAGTAGTCCGTGGGGGCGGGACAGGTTGAACACTGAAGCTTTCTTT.

To note about this clone: Other nucleotide sequences from this sample produce the same CDR3. This chain uses TRBV27 with TRBJ2-1; D may be TRBD2 (5 bases). The ends were cut back, 2 bases at V and 5 bases at J, with 7 bases in the middle. Germline V lookup: CDR1 MNHEY, CDR2 SMNVEV (reference sequence). This CDR3 spans 13 amino acids. CDR3 sequence reads: CASSLTGNNEQFF. CDR3 nucleotides: TGTGCCAGCAGTTTAACCGGGAACAATGAGCAGTTCTTC.

The chain joins TRBV5-4 to TRBJ2-3, with TRBD2 identical over 13 bases. V was clipped by 5 bases and J by 0 bases; unmatched bases: 6. CDR3 length: 17 amino acids. From germline, CDR1 is SGHNT and CDR2 YYREEE (reference sequence). The CDR3 DNA sequence: TGTGCCAGCAGTAGGATACTAGCGGGAGGGAGCACAGATACGCAGTATTTT. It is translated as CASSRILAGGSTDTQYF.

The V call is TRBV2, the J call TRBJ2-5; TRBD2 agrees at 10 bases. Germline CDR1 is SNHLY and CDR2 is FYNNEI. Trimming removed 5 bases from V and 2 bases from J; junction bases left unmatched: 8. The CDR3 totals 16 residues. CDR3 in DNA: TGTGCCAGCAGTTACTTAGCGGGGGGCGGACAAGAGACCCAGTACTTC. Protein product: CASSYLAGGGQETQYF.

The CDR3 loop reads CASRDIPGTEAFF. The CDR3 DNA reads as TGTGCCAGCAGGGACATCCCGGGCACTGAAGCTTTCTTT. This chain joins TRBV6-4 and TRBJ1-1, with D perhaps matching TRBD1 (5 bases). This CDR3 has 13 residues. Trimming left V 6 bases short and J 4 bases short, with 12 bases between. Germline lookup yields CDR1 MRHNA and CDR2 SNTAGT.

A few counts support this clone. This sequence joins TRBV19 and TRBJ1-2; D remains ambiguous. This CDR3 region has 13 residues. Deletions cut 5 bases from V and 4 bases from J, with 11 bases between. CDR1 and CDR2 from the germline V gene are LNHDA and SQIVND (reference sequence). As DNA, the CDR3 is TGTGCCAGTAGTGCGGGGATAACCTATGGCTACACCTTC. Its translation: CASSAGITYGYTF.

This clone was counted ten times or more. The V and J genes are TRBV9 and TRBJ2-7; possible D gene TRBD1, 7 bases. CDR1 and CDR2 from the germline V gene are SGDLS and YYNGEE. V was trimmed by 3 bases and J by 7 bases, leaving 8 bases between them. The CDR3 covers 11 residues. CDR3 in amino acids: CASSAGGEQYF. Written as DNA, the CDR3 is TGTGCCAGCAGCGCAGGGGGGGAGCAGTACTTC.

The chain employs TRBV7-8 and TRBJ2-5; 9 nucleotides match TRBD2. CDR3 length: 14 amino acids. Germline V gene sequence: CDR1 SGHVS, CDR2 FQNEAQ. Unmatched junction bases numbered 5, after V lost 5 bases and J lost 4 bases. DNA for the CDR3: TGTGCCAGCAGCCCCCGACTAGCGGTAGAGACCCAGTACTTC. Encoded protein: CASSPRLAVETQYF. Using reference TRBV7-8 and TRBJ2-5 for the parts outside the CDR3, the full variable domain is GAGVSQSPRYKVAKRGQDVALRCDPISGHVSLFWYQQALGQGPEFLTYFQNEAQLDKSGLPSDRFFAERPEGSVSTLKIQRTQQEDSAVYLCASSPRLAVETQYFGPGTRLLVL.

The chain is built from TRBV5-4 and TRBJ2-7, with 8 bases matching TRBD1. CDR3 length: 13 amino acids. Germline V CDR1 and CDR2: SGHNT, YYREEE (reference sequence). With 3 bases clipped from V and 6 bases from J, the junction kept 5 bases outside the gene matches. The CDR3 DNA sequence: TGTGCCAGCAGCTCGGACAGGGATGGCGAGCAGTACTTC. Its protein is CASSSDRDGEQYF.

The chain recombines TRBV7-9 with TRBJ2-7; 7 nucleotides agree with TRBD1. Germline lookup yields CDR1 SEHNR and CDR2 FQNEAQ (reference sequence). The trim removed 5 bases at V and 1 base at J, leaving 5 bases unmatched. There are 14 residues in the CDR3. CDR3 sequence (DNA): TGTGCCAGCAGCATACTGGGACAGTCCTACGAGCAGTACTTC. It encodes CASSILGQSYEQYF.

The rearrangement joins TRBV27 to TRBJ2-1; the match to TRBD2 covers 9 bases. The CDR3 covers 16 residues. Germline V gives CDR1 MNHEY, CDR2 SMNVEV (reference sequence). V shed 1 base and J 9 bases; nucleotides not matched to a gene: 10. CDR3 amino acids: CASSLLGGGADIEQFF. The CDR3, as DNA: TGTGCCAGCAGTTTATTGGGCGGGGGGGCCGATATTGAGCAGTTCTTC.

The CDR3 DNA reads as TGTGCCAGCAGCGATCCTCCGGGCGGGGGCTCCTACAATGAGCAGTTCTTC. Its protein is CASSDPPGGGSYNEQFF. The rearrangement joins TRBV9 to TRBJ2-1, with 7 bases that match TRBD2. Unmatched junction bases numbered 9, after V lost 3 bases and J lost 0 bases. The CDR3 covers 17 residues. Germline V gene lookup returns CDR1 SGDLS and CDR2 YYNGEE.

This chain connects TRBV5-1 to TRBJ2-1; D is possibly TRBD1 (5 bases). The length of the CDR3 is 13 residues. Germline V gene sequence: CDR1 SGHRS, CDR2 YFSETQ. Between the trimmed V and J ends, which lost 7 bases and 3 bases, there was a span of 11 bases. The CDR3: CASAAGYYNEQFF. For the CDR3, the DNA is TGCGCCAGCGCTGCAGGGTACTACAATGAGCAGTTCTTC.